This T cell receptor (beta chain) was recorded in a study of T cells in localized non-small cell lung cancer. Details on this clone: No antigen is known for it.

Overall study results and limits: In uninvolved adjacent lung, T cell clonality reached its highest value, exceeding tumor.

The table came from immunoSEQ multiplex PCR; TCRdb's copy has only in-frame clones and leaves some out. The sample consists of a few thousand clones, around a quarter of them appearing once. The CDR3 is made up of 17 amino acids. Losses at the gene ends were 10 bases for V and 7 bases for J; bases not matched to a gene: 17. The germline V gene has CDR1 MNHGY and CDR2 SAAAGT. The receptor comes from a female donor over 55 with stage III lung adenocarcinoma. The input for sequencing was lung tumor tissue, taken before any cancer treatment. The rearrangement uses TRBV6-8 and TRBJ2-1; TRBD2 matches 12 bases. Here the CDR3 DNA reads TGTGCCACCGCGTACGGGACTAGCGGGTCCAAGGAGAATGAGCAGTTCTTC. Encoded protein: CATAYGTSGSKENEQFF.